These 13 T cell receptor beta chains came from one sample sequenced in a study of T cell responses to AZD1222 COVID-19 vaccine. Using immunoSEQ multiplex PCR, the repertoire was profiled, and TCRdb retains in-frame clones only, with some absent. The sample contains over 90,000 clones, roughly 90% of which appear only once. Sample: peripheral blood, taken 28 days after the second AZD1222 dose. These receptors were taken from an adult who received the AZD1222 COVID-19 vaccine.

DNA of the CDR3: TGTGCCAGTAGTGAGCCCGGAGGGGCTGGGCCCCAGCATTTT. This translates into CASSEPGGAGPQHF. The chain carries TRBV19 and TRBJ1-5, with a weak D call TRBD1 (5 bases). The V gene's germline CDR1 is LNHDA and CDR2 SQIVND (reference sequence). V lost 5 bases and J lost 9, with 17 bases in between. CDR3 length equals 14 residues.

The chain recombines TRBV7-9 with TRBJ2-3; 12 bases align to TRBD2. There are 16 residues in the CDR3. The germline CDR1 and CDR2 sequences are SEHNR and FQNEAQ (reference sequence). V shed 4 bases, J shed 4 bases, and the junction held 6 bases outside the gene matches. CDR3 sequence: CASSWLAGGFSDTQYF. As DNA, the CDR3 is TGTGCCAGCAGCTGGCTAGCGGGGGGGTTTTCAGATACGCAGTATTTT.

The chain employs TRBV7-9 and TRBJ2-1, with D perhaps TRBD1 (6 bases). This CDR3 comprises 17 residues. The V gene's germline CDR1 is SEHNR and CDR2 FQNEAQ (reference sequence). Trimming took 2 bases from V and 7 from J, leaving 21 bases between them. The DNA for the CDR3 is TGTGCCAGCAGCTTACATTCCCGAGGGGGACGTACAAATGAGCAGTTCTTC. Translated, it gives CASSLHSRGGRTNEQFF.

J is TRBJ2-7 and V is TRBV28; D is ambiguous. CDR1 and CDR2 from the germline V gene are MDHEN and SYDVKM. The V gene lost 3 bases and the J gene lost 4 bases, with 10 bases spanning the gap. The CDR3 length is 13 residues. This CDR3 reads CASSFGSGYEQYF. The CDR3 DNA is TGTGCCAGCAGTTTCGGGTCCGGGTACGAGCAGTACTTC.

The rearrangement joins TRBV11-2 to TRBJ2-5; 8 nucleotides align to TRBD1. Looked up from germline, CDR1 is SGHAT and CDR2 is FQNNGV. The junction had 8 bases not matched to a gene; V was cut back by 5 bases and J by 6 bases. This CDR3 region has 14 residues. The CDR3, as DNA: TGTGCCAGCAGCGCGAGGACAGGGTCGAAGACCCAGTACTTC. This gives the protein CASSARTGSKTQYF.

The chain carries TRBV5-5 and TRBJ1-1; 7 bases are shared with TRBD1. The germline CDR1 and CDR2 sequences are SGHKS and YYEKEE (reference sequence). The CDR3 is 15 residues long. After removal of 2 bases from V and 5 bases from J, the junction contained 9 bases not matched to a gene. CDR3 DNA: TGTGCCAGCAGCTTCGGAGGGGGACAGTTTACTGAAGCTTTCTTT. Its translation is CASSFGGGQFTEAFF.

V and J are TRBV3-1 (or the pseudogene TRBV3-2) and TRBJ1-1, with D perhaps TRBD1 (5 bases). This CDR3 comprises 17 residues. In germline, CDR1 is LGHDT, CDR2 YNNKEL (reference sequence). Between the trimmed V and J ends, which lost 0 bases and 1 base, there was a span of 15 bases. In nucleotides, the CDR3 is TGTGCCAGCAGCCAAGAGGTTTCAGGGCTCGAGAACACTGAAGCTTTCTTT. Its translation: CASSQEVSGLENTEAFF.

For the CDR3, the DNA is TGTGCCAGCAGCTTGGGCGACAGGGTTCTCGTCAATGAGCAGTTCTTC. Protein sequence: CASSLGDRVLVNEQFF. The chain employs TRBV5-5 and TRBJ2-1; 7 nucleotides match TRBD1. In germline, CDR1 is SGHKS, CDR2 YYEKEE (reference sequence). The V gene end was trimmed by 0 bases and the J gene end by 6 bases; junction bases not matched to a gene: 9. The CDR3 loop spans 16 amino acids.

The chain employs TRBV30 and TRBJ1-2; TRBD1 is a possible D gene (5 bases). Trimming pared 2 bases from V and 6 bases from J, leaving 13 bases between. The CDR3 loop spans 13 amino acids. Per germline, CDR1 GTSNPN and CDR2 SVGIG (reference sequence). Written as DNA, the CDR3 is TGTGCCTGGAGTTATCAGGGAGGGCATGGCTACACCTTC. Its protein product is CAWSYQGGHGYTF.

In this sample, this clone turned up once. The chain uses TRBV19 and TRBJ2-3, with 14 bases identical to TRBD2. The CDR3 is 17 residues long. Germline trimming cut 4 bases from V and 5 bases from J; bases unmatched to any gene: 8. CDR1 is LNHDA, CDR2 SQIVND, per germline (reference sequence). CDR3 nucleotides: TGTGCCAGTAGTACCCCCCGACTAGCGGGGGGGCTAGATACGCAGTATTTT. Its translation: CASSTPRLAGGLDTQYF.

The J gene is TRBJ2-1, the V gene TRBV6-6; perhaps TRBD2 as D (5 bases). Germline V gene data show CDR1 as MNHNY and CDR2 as SVGAGI (reference sequence). The CDR3 runs 11 residues. V lost 6 bases and J lost 9, with 9 bases in between. CDR3 residues: CASSAEGEQFF. As DNA, the CDR3 is TGTGCCAGCAGCGCCGAGGGTGAGCAGTTCTTC.

A few counts support this clone. V is TRBV4-1 and J is TRBJ2-2; D is ambiguous. The CDR3 loop spans 14 amino acids. Trimming took 4 bases from V and 0 from J, leaving 6 bases between them. The germline CDR1 and CDR2 sequences are MGHRA and YSYEKL. The CDR3 region has the DNA TGCGCCAGCAGCCGTGGGCCGAACACCGGGGAGCTGTTTTTT. Amino acid sequence: CASSRGPNTGELFF.

The genes are TRBV6-5 and TRBJ1-6, with TRBD1 identical over 9 bases. The V and J ends lost 6 bases and 3 bases, in that order; junction bases with no gene match: 3. CDR3 length: 15 residues. Per the germline V gene, CDR1 is MNHEY and CDR2 is SVGAGI. CDR3 nucleotide sequence: TGTGCCAGCAGCCGGACAGGGGACTATAATTCACCCCTCCACTTT. Its translation: CASSRTGDYNSPLHF.